One T cell receptor (beta chain) is described in this entry. Its specificity is unknown. Produced via immunoSEQ multiplex PCR; TCRdb's table is partial and in-frame only. The data contain about 200,000 clones, around 72% of them singletons. The record originates from a study of cytotoxic CD8 clonotypes in ibrutinib-treated CLL. With 1 base removed from V and 6 bases from J, the gap between germline ends came to 4 bases. This CDR3 contains 12 residues. Per the germline V gene, CDR1 is SEHNR and CDR2 is FQNEAQ (reference sequence). Study observations and caveats: A difference in sampling times existed between sustained-remission and progressing patients.

The sequence was obtained from a human donor with chronic lymphocytic leukemia. The sample was PBMCs, taken after 24 months of ibrutinib treatment. The chain links TRBV7-9 to TRBJ1-5, with D hard to call. For the CDR3, the DNA is TGTGCCAGCAGCTTAGGGTTTCAGCCCCAGCATTTT. It codes for CASSLGFQPQHF.